This record concerns one TCR beta chain sequence. The data stem from a study of shared clonotypes between healthy human individuals. The naive CD8 population came from CD45RO-negative cells selected for CCR7, without terminally differentiated effector memory CD45RA+ cells. The protocol was immunoSEQ multiplex PCR, while the TCRdb copy is restricted to in-frame clones and leaves out a portion. The table has about 2.1 million clones, 93% seen once. Looked up from germline, CDR1 is MNHEY and CDR2 is SMNVEV (reference sequence). V gave up 5 bases and J gave up 0 bases; unmatched junction bases: 10. The CDR3 is 17 amino acids.

V is TRBV27 and J is TRBJ1-1, with 9 bases aligning to TRBD1. The sequence was collected from a young man in good health. Some clones in this sample may be carry-over from other donors' samples. The specimen was naive CD8+ T cells from PBMCs. Here the CDR3 reads CASSRQGVVFLNTEAFF. CDR3 coding DNA: TGTGCCAGCAGTAGACAGGGGGTAGTCTTCTTGAACACTGAAGCTTTCTTT.